The T cell receptor beta chain under discussion was sequenced for a study of blood T cell repertoires in COVID-19. Losses at the gene ends were 8 bases for V and 6 bases for J; bases not matched to a gene: 11. Germline lookup yields CDR1 SEHNR and CDR2 FQNEAQ (reference sequence). This CDR3 has 15 amino acids. How the authors handled the data: Reference gene primers were amplified, and this amplification served to estimate nucleated cell counts. Libraries were prepared by immunoSEQ multiplex PCR; TCRdb keeps only in-frame clonotypes and omits some of them. The V and J calls and clone size are taken from that table; D and trimming were inferred from the DNA. The table lists over 300,000 clones, 70% to 90% of them singletons. Participant ages covered about 18 to 89 years across 24 US areas. Assignment of participants to cohorts was predicated upon participant-reported clinical history. Recovered status in Cohort 3 required two negative PCRs, clearance, or symptom resolution.

The sample consisted of PBMCs or T cells enriched from blood (not recorded which). V and J are TRBV7-9 and TRBJ2-1, with 9 bases lining up with TRBD2. This receptor was taken from a man aged 25 to 45 who had recovered from COVID-19. The CDR3 region is CASGIISGGINEQFF. The CDR3 DNA sequence: TGTGCCAGCGGAATCATTAGCGGGGGAATCAATGAGCAGTTCTTC.